The present entry profiles one T cell receptor beta chain with its context. Its specificity is unknown. These data come from a study of cytomegalovirus exposure and HLA in healthy donors. Study-level findings and limits: Prediction of most subjects' HLA-A and HLA-B alleles by TCR beta sequences was reportedly accurate.

PCR used 60 Vbeta primers and 13 Jbeta primers. Using immunoSEQ multiplex PCR, the repertoire was profiled, and TCRdb retains in-frame clones only, with some absent. The table includes about 170,000 clones, 80% detected once. The germline CDR1 and CDR2 sequences are SEHNR and FQNEAQ (reference sequence). The V end was cut by 1 base, the J end by 4 bases, with 13 bases between. The CDR3 has 15 amino acids. This rearrangement joins TRBV7-9 to TRBJ1-1; the D gene is possibly TRBD1 (6 bases). The specimen sequenced was PBMCs. This sequence originates from a woman aged 45-60 years in good health and CMV-seropositive. CDR3 DNA: TGTGCCAGCAGCTTAGATCAGGGGCGCGTCACTGAAGCTTTCTTT. This codes for CASSLDQGRVTEAFF.